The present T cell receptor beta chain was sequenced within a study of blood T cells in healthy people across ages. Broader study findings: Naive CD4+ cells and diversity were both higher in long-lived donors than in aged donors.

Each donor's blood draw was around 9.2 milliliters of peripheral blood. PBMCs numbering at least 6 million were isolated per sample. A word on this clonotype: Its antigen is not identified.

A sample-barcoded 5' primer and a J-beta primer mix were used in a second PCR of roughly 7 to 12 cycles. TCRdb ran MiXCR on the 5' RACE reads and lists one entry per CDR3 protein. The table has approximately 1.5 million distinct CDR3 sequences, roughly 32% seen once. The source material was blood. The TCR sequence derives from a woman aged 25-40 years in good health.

DNA of the CDR3: TGTGCCAGCAGCTTAGATACGGTGTACGAGCAGTACTTC. Encoded protein: CASSLDTVYEQYF. The chain carries TRBV7-6 and TRBJ2-5; D is unclear. Judging by the DNA end, TRBJ2-7 fits better; the J call may be wrong. Germline V gene lookup returns CDR1 SGHVS and CDR2 FNYEAQ. This CDR3 has 13 residues.